Each of the 26 T cell receptor beta chains below was sequenced from the same sample in a study of T cells in Graves' hyperthyroidism and ophthalmopathy. Amplification yielded TCR beta CDR3 regions, with RNA transcripts as the source. Primed by the HTBI set, a first-round RT-PCR was run on the TCR CDR3. TCRdb processed the multiplex PCR reads anew with MiXCR; each CDR3 protein has one entry. The sample includes 210,000 or so distinct CDR3 sequences, more than 15% of them seen just once. Material: blood. The origin of the receptors is a man between 50 and 59 years old with Graves' hyperthyroidism.

This clonotype appeared many times. The chain uses TRBV6-1 and TRBJ1-1, with 8 bases lining up with TRBD1. The CDR3 is 12 amino acids. Germline-derived CDR1 and CDR2 are MNHNS and SASEGT. Unmatched junction bases numbered 7, after V lost 5 bases and J lost 11 bases. CDR3 nucleotide sequence: TGTGCCAGCAGTACCGACAGGGGCCGGGCTTTCTTT. Amino acid sequence: CASSTDRGRAFF.

This clonotype showed up many times. The genes are TRBV4-1 and TRBJ2-6, with TRBD2 identical over 7 bases. The germline CDR1 and CDR2 sequences are MGHRA and YSYEKL. The CDR3 spans 16 residues. The J segment lost 3 bases and the V segment lost 4 bases, leaving 6 bases of the junction unmatched. The CDR3 region has the DNA TGCGCCAGCAGCCCACAACCGGGGGGTGGGGCCAACGTCCTGACTTTC. Residues: CASSPQPGGGANVLTF.

V usage is TRBV4-2 and J usage is TRBJ1-4; no clear D gene. Trimming left V 0 bases short and J 8 bases short, with 16 bases between. The CDR3 extends over 16 amino acids. The germline V gene encodes CDR1 LGHNA and CDR2 YNFKEQ. CDR3 loop: CASSQDPGFPDEKLFF. CDR3 DNA: TGTGCCAGCAGCCAAGATCCGGGTTTCCCCGACGAAAAACTGTTTTTT.

This clonotype was counted many times. The chain joins TRBV18 to TRBJ1-5; D is unclear. The CDR3 has 14 amino acids. The ends were cut back, 6 bases at V and 0 bases at J, with 9 bases in the middle. Germline loops: CDR1 KGHSH, CDR2 LQKENI. CDR3 coding DNA: TGTGCCAGCTCGTCCGGGAATAGCAATCAGCCCCAGCATTTT. This codes for CASSSGNSNQPQHF.

This clonotype was counted many times. V and J are TRBV28 and TRBJ1-2, with 8 nucleotides matching TRBD1. Germline lookup yields CDR1 MDHEN and CDR2 SYDVKM. V dropped 7 bases and J dropped 4; count of bases not matched to a gene: 14. This CDR3 region has 16 residues. This chain's CDR3 is CASITLTGARSYGYTF. The CDR3 nucleotides read TGTGCCAGCATAACATTGACAGGGGCACGCTCCTATGGCTACACCTTC.

This clonotype was counted a few times. The chain carries TRBV20-1 and TRBJ2-4, with a possible D match to TRBD2 (7 bases). Trimming took off 4 bases at V and 8 bases at J, with 15 bases between the two ends. CDR1 is DFQATT and CDR2 is SNEGSKA in the germline V gene (reference sequence). The CDR3 runs to 13 residues. The CDR3 sequence is CSATKGGRDIQYF. The CDR3 DNA reads TGCAGTGCTACTAAGGGGGGGAGGGACATTCAGTACTTC.

The CDR3 loop reads CSARARTNRGREDIQYF. The DNA for the CDR3 is TGCAGTGCACGAGCCCGGACTAACAGGGGGCGCGAGGACATTCAGTACTTC. The genes are TRBV20-1 and TRBJ2-4; 9 bases are a match to TRBD1. Germline values: CDR1 DFQATT, CDR2 SNEGSKA (reference sequence). Germline trimming cut 6 bases from V and 8 bases from J; bases unmatched to any gene: 20. CDR3 length: 17 residues.

This clonotype has ten or more counts. The rearrangement links TRBV10-2 to TRBJ2-7, with D perhaps TRBD1 (6 bases). With 6 bases removed from V and 0 bases from J, the gap between germline ends came to 9 bases. Germline V gene lookup returns CDR1 WSHSY and CDR2 SAAADI. CDR3 length equals 13 residues. CDR3 sequence (DNA): TGCGCCAGCAGACAGGGACGCTCCTACGAGCAGTACTTC. This gives the protein CASRQGRSYEQYF.

Only a few counts were recorded for this clonotype. The rearrangement links TRBV9 to TRBJ2-2; possible D gene TRBD2, 5 bases. This CDR3 region has 17 residues. Between the trimmed V and J ends, which lost 3 bases and 4 bases, there was a span of 19 bases. Per germline, CDR1 SGDLS and CDR2 YYNGEE. CDR3 protein: CASSALHGRRGTGELFF. CDR3 bases: TGTGCCAGCAGCGCGCTACACGGGCGACGGGGCACCGGGGAGCTGTTTTTT.

There are many counts of this clonotype. The chain recombines TRBV28 with TRBJ2-6; 9 nucleotides align to TRBD1. The CDR3 spans 16 residues. CDR1 and CDR2 from the germline V gene are MDHEN and SYDVKM. Trimming removed 8 bases from V and 2 bases from J; junction bases left unmatched: 7. CDR3 in DNA: TGTGCCAGCCTGCGACAGGGGGTAGCTGGGGCCAACGTCCTGACTTTC. Translation: CASLRQGVAGANVLTF.

This clonotype was found many times. J is TRBJ1-1 and V is TRBV20-1; possibly TRBD1 for D (5 bases). Germline CDR1 and CDR2: DFQATT and SNEGSKA (reference sequence). This CDR3 is 16 amino acids long. The V and J ends lost 0 bases and 1 base respectively, with 15 bases between them. CDR3 bases: TGCAGTGCTAGAGATCTGTCAAGGGGAGGGAACACTGAAGCTTTCTTT. This gives the protein CSARDLSRGGNTEAFF.

This clonotype has a handful of counts. V gene TRBV20-1 combines with J gene TRBJ2-3; 15 bases map to TRBD2. Germline V gene lookup returns CDR1 DFQATT and CDR2 SNEGSKA (reference sequence). V shed 7 bases and J 6 bases; nucleotides not matched to a gene: 8. The CDR3 loop spans 15 amino acids. CDR3 nucleotides: TGCAGTGGCCCGGGACTAGCGGGAGGAGGGGATACGCAGTATTTT. The encoded protein is CSGPGLAGGGDTQYF.

The chain carries TRBV30 and TRBJ2-7, with TRBD1 identical over 8 bases. With V trimmed by 0 bases and J by 2 bases, 6 bases remained unmatched. The CDR3 is 15 amino acids. Germline loops: CDR1 GTSNPN, CDR2 SVGIG (reference sequence). CDR3 nucleotides: TGTGCCTGGAGTGTAGGAGGGACAGGACCCTACGAGCAGTACTTC. Translating it yields CAWSVGGTGPYEQYF.

This clonotype appeared many times. V gene TRBV7-9 combines with J gene TRBJ2-3, with 9 bases that match TRBD2. With 3 bases clipped from V and 4 bases from J, the junction kept 8 bases outside the gene matches. The germline CDR1 and CDR2 sequences are SEHNR and FQNEAQ (reference sequence). This CDR3 has 16 amino acids. The CDR3 region has the DNA TGTGCCAGCAGCTTTGGAGAGCGGGAGGACGCAGATACGCAGTATTTT. This sequence encodes CASSFGEREDADTQYF.

Many counts were recorded for this clonotype. V and J are TRBV20-1 and TRBJ1-2, with 7 positions matching TRBD1. Unmatched junction bases numbered 12, after V lost 1 base and J lost 7 bases. CDR1 DFQATT and CDR2 SNEGSKA come from the germline V gene (reference sequence). The length of the CDR3 is 15 residues. The CDR3 is CSARAPGGGGRGYTF. The CDR3 DNA reads TGCAGTGCTAGAGCCCCAGGTGGAGGGGGCCGTGGCTACACCTTC.

This clonotype was seen ten or more times. This chain links TRBV10-3 with TRBJ2-3, with 10 bases matching TRBD1. V gave up 10 bases and J gave up 4 bases; unmatched junction bases: 5. The CDR3 is made up of 13 amino acids. Germline-derived CDR1 and CDR2 are ENHRY and SYGVKD. CDR3 amino acids: CASRQGAPDTQYF. The CDR3 DNA is TGTGCCAGCCGACAGGGGGCCCCAGATACGCAGTATTTT.

This clonotype was detected many times. The rearrangement uses TRBV7-9 and TRBJ2-7, with 7 nucleotides matching TRBD2. The CDR3 runs 13 residues. Germline CDR1 reads SEHNR; CDR2 reads FQNEAQ (reference sequence). V shed 6 bases and J 6 bases; nucleotides not matched to a gene: 8. DNA of the CDR3: TGTGCCAGCAGTATTGGGGGAGGGCCCGAGCAGTACTTC. It translates to CASSIGGGPEQYF. Using reference TRBV7-9 and TRBJ2-7 for the parts outside the CDR3, the full variable domain is DTGVSQNPRHKITKRGQNVTFRCDPISEHNRLYWYRQTLGQGPEFLTYFQNEAQLEKSRLLSDRFSAERPKGSFSTLEIQRTEQGDSAMYLCASSIGGGPEQYFGPGTRLTVT.

In this sample, this clonotype turned up a few times. The genes are TRBV7-9 and TRBJ1-1; D not certain. Per germline, CDR1 SEHNR and CDR2 FQNEAQ (reference sequence). V was clipped by 1 base and J by 6 bases, with 6 bases between them. This CDR3 spans 12 amino acids. As DNA, the CDR3 is TGTGCCAGCAGCTTAGAGGGAGCTGAAGCTTTCTTT. It yields the protein CASSLEGAEAFF.

This clonotype was seen a few times. This sequence joins TRBV4-2 and TRBJ2-3, with TRBD1 matching 7 bases. The V segment lost 0 bases and the J segment 5 bases; nucleotides outside the gene matches: 2. Germline V gene data show CDR1 as LGHNA and CDR2 as YNFKEQ. The CDR3 spans 14 residues. CDR3 coding DNA: TGTGCCAGCAGCCAAGAAGGGGGCGAAGATACGCAGTATTTT. Protein product: CASSQEGGEDTQYF.

Worth noting for this clonotype: Given a much more abundant clone one base away, this may be a read error. V and J are TRBV2 and TRBJ2-7, with 12 positions matching TRBD1. Germline CDR1 and CDR2: SNHLY and FYNNEI. This CDR3 contains 14 residues. CDR3 sequence reads: CASSRDRGPYGQYF. CDR3 coding DNA: TGTGCCAGCAGCCGGGACAGGGGGCCCTACGGGCAGTACTTC.

The V call is TRBV27, the J call TRBJ1-5; D gene ambiguous. The germline gives CDR1 MNHEY, CDR2 SMNVEV (reference sequence). Trimming took off 0 bases at V and 7 bases at J, with 10 bases between the two ends. CDR3 length: 14 residues. CDR3 loop: CASSLSAGWQPQHF. The DNA for the CDR3 is TGTGCCAGCAGTTTATCGGCCGGGTGGCAGCCCCAGCATTTT.

This clonotype was counted a single time. This may stem from a read error, because a much larger clone lies one nucleotide away. This sequence joins TRBV20-1 and TRBJ2-7, with 10 bases that match TRBD1. The germline CDR1 and CDR2 sequences are DFQATT and SNEGSKA (reference sequence). This CDR3 contains 15 residues. The V gene end was trimmed by 4 bases and the J gene end by 5 bases; junction bases not matched to a gene: 11. DNA for the CDR3: TGCAGTGCTAAGAGGCACGGGACAGGGGTCCACGAGCAGTACTTC. Protein sequence: CSAKRHGTGVHEQYF.

There are many counts of this clonotype. The chain carries TRBV20-1 and TRBJ2-5; TRBD2 is a possible D gene (6 bases). The germline CDR1 and CDR2 sequences are DFQATT and SNEGSKA (reference sequence). Trimming left V 4 bases short and J 5 bases short, with 14 bases between. CDR3 size: 13 residues. DNA for the CDR3: TGCAGTGCTACCGCCGGAGGGCGGGAGACCCAGTACTTC. This sequence encodes CSATAGGRETQYF.

The chain has TRBV27 and TRBJ2-1, with TRBD2 matching 14 bases. The V segment lost 8 bases and the J segment 7 bases; nucleotides outside the gene matches: 7. The length of the CDR3 is 15 residues. CDR1 is MNHEY and CDR2 is SMNVEV in the germline V gene (reference sequence). The CDR3 DNA reads as TGTGCCAGCTATACGACTAGCGGGAGGGGAAATGAGCAGTTCTTC. Its protein product is CASYTTSGRGNEQFF.

The chain couples TRBV12-3 or TRBV12-4 to TRBJ2-7; a possible D gene is TRBD1 (6 bases). The germline V and J ends were trimmed by 5 bases and 7 bases, with 9 bases remaining between them. This CDR3 contains 11 residues. The DNA for the CDR3 is TGTGCCAGCAGTACAGGGTTTGAGCAGTACTTC. This translates into CASSTGFEQYF.

This clonotype was picked up a small number of times. The chain couples TRBV9 to TRBJ1-3; the D is unclear. The CDR3 extends over 13 amino acids. Looked up from germline, CDR1 is SGDLS and CDR2 is YYNGEE. V was shortened by 4 bases and J by 3 bases, with 8 bases between the two germline ends. The CDR3 loop reads CASSPTIGNTIYF. CDR3 DNA sequence: TGTGCCAGCAGCCCCACCATTGGAAACACCATATATTTT. Complete variable domain (other parts from reference TRBV9 and TRBJ1-3): DSGVTQTPKHLITATGQRVTLRCSPRSGDLSVYWYQQSLDQGLQFLIQYYNGEERAKGNILERFSAQQFPDLHSELNLSSLELGDSALYFCASSPTIGNTIYFGEGSWLTVV.